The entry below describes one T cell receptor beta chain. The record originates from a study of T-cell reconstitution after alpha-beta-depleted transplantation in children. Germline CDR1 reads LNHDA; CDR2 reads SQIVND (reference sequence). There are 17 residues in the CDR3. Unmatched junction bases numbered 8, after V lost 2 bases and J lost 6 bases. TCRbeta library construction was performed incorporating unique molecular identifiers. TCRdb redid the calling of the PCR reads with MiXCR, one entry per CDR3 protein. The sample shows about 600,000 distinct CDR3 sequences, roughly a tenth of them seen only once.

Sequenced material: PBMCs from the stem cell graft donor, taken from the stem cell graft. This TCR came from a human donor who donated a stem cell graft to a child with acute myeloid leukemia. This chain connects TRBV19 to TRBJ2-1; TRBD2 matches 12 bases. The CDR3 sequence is CASSINQGLAGSNEQFF. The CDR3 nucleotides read TGTGCCAGTAGTATAAACCAGGGACTAGCGGGCAGCAATGAGCAGTTCTTC.